This T cell receptor beta chain was captured in a study of control samples from healthy donors and cancer patients. TCRdb's copy holds only in-frame clones and misses some; the assay was immunoSEQ multiplex PCR. Among about 160,000 clones listed, just under 95% were seen once. The ends were cut back, 4 bases at V and 1 base at J, with 11 bases in the middle. In germline, CDR1 is SGHKS, CDR2 YYEKEE (reference sequence). This CDR3 is built from 15 residues. This chain connects TRBV5-5 to TRBJ2-2; possible D gene TRBD1, 5 bases. The TCR was taken from a middle-aged woman in good health. The sequencing sample was made of blood. This CDR3 is CASSRAGQNTGELFF. CDR3 nucleotide sequence: TGTGCCAGCAGCCGGGCAGGGCAGAACACCGGGGAGCTGTTTTTT.